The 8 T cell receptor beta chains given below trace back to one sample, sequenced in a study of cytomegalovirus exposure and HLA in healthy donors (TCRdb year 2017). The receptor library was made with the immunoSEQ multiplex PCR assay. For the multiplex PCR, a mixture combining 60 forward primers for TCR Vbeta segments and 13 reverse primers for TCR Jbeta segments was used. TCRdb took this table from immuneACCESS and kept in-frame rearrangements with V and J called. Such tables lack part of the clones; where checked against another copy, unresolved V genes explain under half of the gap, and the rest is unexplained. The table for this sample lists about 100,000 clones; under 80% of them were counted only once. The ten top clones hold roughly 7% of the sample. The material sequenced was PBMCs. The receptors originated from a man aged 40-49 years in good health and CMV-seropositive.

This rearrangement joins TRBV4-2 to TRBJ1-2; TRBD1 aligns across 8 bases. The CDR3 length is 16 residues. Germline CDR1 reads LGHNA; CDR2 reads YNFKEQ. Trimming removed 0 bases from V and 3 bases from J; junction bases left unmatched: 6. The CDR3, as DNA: TGTGCCAGCAGCCAAGATGGGACAGGCTCCGACTATGGCTACACCTTC. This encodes CASSQDGTGSDYGYTF.

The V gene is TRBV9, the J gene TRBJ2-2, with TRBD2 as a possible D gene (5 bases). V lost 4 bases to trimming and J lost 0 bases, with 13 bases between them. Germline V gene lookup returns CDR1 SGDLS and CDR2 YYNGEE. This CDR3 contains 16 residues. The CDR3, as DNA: TGTGCCAGCAGCTTAATGGTACTAGCGAACACCGGGGAGCTGTTTTTT. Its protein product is CASSLMVLANTGELFF.

The CDR3 nucleotides are TGCAGCGCACCGGGACTAGCGGGGGAGCAAGAGACCCAGTACTTC. This gives the protein CSAPGLAGEQETQYF. The rearrangement joins TRBV29-1 to TRBJ2-5; 14 nucleotides align to TRBD2. The trim removed 7 bases at V and 2 bases at J, leaving 6 bases unmatched. CDR3 length: 15 residues. CDR1 is SQVTM, CDR2 ANQGSEA, per germline. Complete variable domain (other parts from reference TRBV29-1 and TRBJ2-5): SAVISQKPSRDICQRGTSLTIQCQVDSQVTMMFWYRQQPGQSLTLIATANQGSEATYESGFVIDKFPISRPNLTFSTLTVSNMSPEDSSIYLCSAPGLAGEQETQYFGPGTRLLVL.

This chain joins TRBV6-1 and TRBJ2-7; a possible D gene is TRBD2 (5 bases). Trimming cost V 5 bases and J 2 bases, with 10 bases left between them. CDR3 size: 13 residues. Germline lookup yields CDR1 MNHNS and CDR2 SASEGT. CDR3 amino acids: CASSIVGAYEQYF. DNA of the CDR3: TGTGCCAGCAGTATCGTCGGGGCCTACGAGCAGTACTTC.

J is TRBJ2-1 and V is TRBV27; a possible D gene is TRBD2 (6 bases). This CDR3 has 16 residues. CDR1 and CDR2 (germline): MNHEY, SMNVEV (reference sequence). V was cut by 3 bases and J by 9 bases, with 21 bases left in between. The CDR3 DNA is TGTGCCAGCAGTTTTCCCTCCGGGGGAAAGCCTGGTGAGCAGTTCTTC. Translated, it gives CASSFPSGGKPGEQFF.

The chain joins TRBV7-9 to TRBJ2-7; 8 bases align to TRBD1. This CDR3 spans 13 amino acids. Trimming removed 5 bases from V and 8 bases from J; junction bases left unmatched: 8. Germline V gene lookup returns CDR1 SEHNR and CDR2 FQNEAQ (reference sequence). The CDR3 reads CASSPTDREKQYF. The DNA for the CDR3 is TGTGCCAGCAGCCCCACGGACAGGGAAAAGCAGTACTTC.

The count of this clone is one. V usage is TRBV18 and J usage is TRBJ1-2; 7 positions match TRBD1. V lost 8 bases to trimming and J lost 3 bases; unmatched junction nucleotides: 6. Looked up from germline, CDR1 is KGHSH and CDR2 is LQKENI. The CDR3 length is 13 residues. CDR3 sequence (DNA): TGTGCCAGCGGAACCGGGACAGACTATGGCTACACCTTC. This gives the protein CASGTGTDYGYTF.

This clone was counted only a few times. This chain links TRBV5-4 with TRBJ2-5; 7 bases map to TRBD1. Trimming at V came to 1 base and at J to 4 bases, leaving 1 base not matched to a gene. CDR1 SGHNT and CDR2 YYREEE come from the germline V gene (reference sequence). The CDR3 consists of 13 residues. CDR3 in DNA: TGTGCCAGCAGCTTGAGGGACAGAGAGACCCAGTACTTC. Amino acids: CASSLRDRETQYF.